The next 2 T cell receptor beta chains were all read from a single sample in a study of T cell repertoires in cytomegalovirus infection. Via MiXCR, TCRdb re-called the reads, giving one row per CDR3 protein. The table shows about 100,000 distinct CDR3 sequences, with about a quarter occurring only once. The sequencing sample was made of CD8+ T cells from PBMCs. The origin of the receptors is a human donor in good health (CMV status not recorded). Some clones in this sample may be carry-over from other donors' samples.

The V call is TRBV27, the J call TRBJ1-5, with TRBD1 matching 7 bases. The CDR3 has 15 amino acids. V lost 2 bases and J lost 3; bases outside the gene matches: 4. Germline values: CDR1 MNHEY, CDR2 SMNVEV (reference sequence). The CDR3 spells CASSLRQGPNQPQHF. In DNA form, the CDR3 reads TGTGCCAGCAGTTTACGACAGGGCCCCAATCAGCCCCAGCATTTT.

This rearrangement joins TRBV7-2 to TRBJ2-5, with D uncertain. V lost 1 base and J lost 2, with 5 bases in between. The germline gives CDR1 SGHTA, CDR2 FQGNSA. The CDR3 spans 13 residues. CDR3 nucleotide sequence: TGTGCCAGCAGCTTAGTGGCTCAAGAGACCCAGTACTTC. Amino acid sequence: CASSLVAQETQYF.